The T cell receptor beta chain described here comes from a study of blood T cell repertoires in COVID-19. Study information: Specimens from acute and convalescent COVID-19 originated in the United States, Italy and Spain.

Categorization into cohorts depended on clinical history that participants reported. The germline V gene has CDR1 SGHNT and CDR2 YYREEE (reference sequence). Trimming took off 4 bases at V and 0 bases at J, with 6 bases between the two ends. CDR3 length equals 13 residues. Per the original methods: Counts of nucleated cells, estimated from reference gene primer amplification, were obtained. Data came from immunoSEQ multiplex PCR; TCRdb stores just in-frame clones and leaves some out. V and J calls and clone size are copied from that table; D and trimming were computed from the DNA. Found here are about 150,000 clones, 80% to 90% of them singletons; the top ten hold roughly 8.6%.

The rearrangement joins TRBV5-4 to TRBJ2-3; D ambiguous. The clonotype originates from a woman aged 50 to 65 who had recovered from COVID-19. Sequenced input: PBMCs or T cells enriched from blood (not recorded which). The CDR3 bases are TGTGCCAGCAGCGTTACTAGCACAGATACGCAGTATTTT. This codes for CASSVTSTDTQYF.